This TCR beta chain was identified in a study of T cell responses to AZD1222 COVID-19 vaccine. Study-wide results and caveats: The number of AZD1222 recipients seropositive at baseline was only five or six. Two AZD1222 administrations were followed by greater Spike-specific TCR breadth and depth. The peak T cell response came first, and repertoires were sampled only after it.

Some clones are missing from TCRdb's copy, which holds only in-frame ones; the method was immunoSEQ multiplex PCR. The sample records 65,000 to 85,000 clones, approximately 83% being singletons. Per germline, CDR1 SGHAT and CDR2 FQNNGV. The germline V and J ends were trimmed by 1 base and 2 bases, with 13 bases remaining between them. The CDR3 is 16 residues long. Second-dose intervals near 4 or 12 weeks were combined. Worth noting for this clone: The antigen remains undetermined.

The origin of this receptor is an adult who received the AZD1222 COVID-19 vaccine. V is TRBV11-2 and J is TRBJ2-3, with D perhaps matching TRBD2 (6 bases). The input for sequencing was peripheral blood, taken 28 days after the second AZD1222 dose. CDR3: CASSLVAGRSTDTQYF. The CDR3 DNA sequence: TGTGCCAGCAGCTTAGTTGCGGGAAGGTCCACAGATACGCAGTATTTT.